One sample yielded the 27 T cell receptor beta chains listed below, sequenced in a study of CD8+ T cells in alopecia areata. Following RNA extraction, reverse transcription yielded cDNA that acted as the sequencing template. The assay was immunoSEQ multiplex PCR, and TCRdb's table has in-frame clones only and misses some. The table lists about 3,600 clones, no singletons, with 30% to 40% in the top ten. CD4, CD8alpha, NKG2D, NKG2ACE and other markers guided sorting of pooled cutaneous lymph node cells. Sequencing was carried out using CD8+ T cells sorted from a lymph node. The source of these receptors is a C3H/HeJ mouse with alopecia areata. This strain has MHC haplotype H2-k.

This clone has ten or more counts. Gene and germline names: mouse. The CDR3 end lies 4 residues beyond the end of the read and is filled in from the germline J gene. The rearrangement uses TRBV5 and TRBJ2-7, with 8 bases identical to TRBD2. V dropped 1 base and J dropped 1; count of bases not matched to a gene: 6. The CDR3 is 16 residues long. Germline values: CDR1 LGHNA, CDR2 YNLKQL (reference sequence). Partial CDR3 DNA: TGTGCCAGCAGCCAAGGAGTACTGGGGGCTTCCTAT. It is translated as CASSQGVLGASY. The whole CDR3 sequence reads CASSQGVLGASYEQYF.

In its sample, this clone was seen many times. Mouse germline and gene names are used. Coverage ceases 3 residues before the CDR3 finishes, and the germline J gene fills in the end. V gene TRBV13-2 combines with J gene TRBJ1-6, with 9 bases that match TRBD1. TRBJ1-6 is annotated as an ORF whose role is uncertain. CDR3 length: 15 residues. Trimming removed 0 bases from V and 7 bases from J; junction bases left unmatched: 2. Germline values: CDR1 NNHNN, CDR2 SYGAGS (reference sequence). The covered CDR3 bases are TGTGCCAGCGGTGATGCGGGGACAGGGAATTCGCCC. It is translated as CASGDAGTGNSP. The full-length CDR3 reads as CASGDAGTGNSPLYF.

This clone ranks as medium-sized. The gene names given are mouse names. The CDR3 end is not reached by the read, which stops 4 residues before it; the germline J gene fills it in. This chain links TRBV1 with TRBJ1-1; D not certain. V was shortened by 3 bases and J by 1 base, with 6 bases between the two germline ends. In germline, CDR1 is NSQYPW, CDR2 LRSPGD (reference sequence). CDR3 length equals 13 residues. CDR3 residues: CTCSASGNTEVFF. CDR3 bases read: TGCACCTGCAGTGCCTCAGGGAACACA.

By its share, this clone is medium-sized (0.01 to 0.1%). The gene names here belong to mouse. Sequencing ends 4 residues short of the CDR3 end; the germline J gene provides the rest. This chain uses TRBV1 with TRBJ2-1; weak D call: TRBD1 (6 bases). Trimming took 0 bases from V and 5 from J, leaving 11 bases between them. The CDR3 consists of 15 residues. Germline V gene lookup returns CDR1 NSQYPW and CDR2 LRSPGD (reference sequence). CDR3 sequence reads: CTCSAEGDKNAEQFF. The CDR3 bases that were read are TGCACCTGCAGTGCAGAGGGGGACAAAAATGCT.

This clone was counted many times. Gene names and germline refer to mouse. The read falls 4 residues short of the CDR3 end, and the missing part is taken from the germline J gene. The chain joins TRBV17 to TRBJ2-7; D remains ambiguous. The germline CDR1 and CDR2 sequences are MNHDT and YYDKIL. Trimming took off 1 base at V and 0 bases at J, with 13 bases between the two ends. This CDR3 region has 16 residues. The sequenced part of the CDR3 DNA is TGTGCTAGCAGTAGAGCACCAGACAAAAACTCCTAT. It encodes CASSRAPDKNSY. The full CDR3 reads CASSRAPDKNSYEQYF.

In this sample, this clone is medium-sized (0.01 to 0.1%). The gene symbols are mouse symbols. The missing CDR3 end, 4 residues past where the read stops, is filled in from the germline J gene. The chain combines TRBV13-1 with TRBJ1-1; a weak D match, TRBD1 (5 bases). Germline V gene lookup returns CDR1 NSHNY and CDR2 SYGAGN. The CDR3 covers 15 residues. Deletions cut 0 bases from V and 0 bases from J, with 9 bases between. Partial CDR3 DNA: TGTGCCAGCAGTGATGCGGGGGGGGCAAACACA. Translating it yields CASSDAGGANT. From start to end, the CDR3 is CASSDAGGANTEVFF.

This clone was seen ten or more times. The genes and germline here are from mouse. The covered CDR3 bases are TGTGCCAGCAGTGATGCATCTTCCTATAATTCGCCC. Translating gives CASSDASSYNSP. The entire CDR3 protein is CASSDASSYNSPLYF. The chain uses TRBV13-3 and TRBJ1-6, with no clear D. The read ends 3 residues shy of where the CDR3 ends; the end is completed using the germline J gene. TRBJ1-6 is an ORF, and what it does is uncertain. This CDR3 has 15 residues. Germline values: CDR1 NNHDY, CDR2 SYVADS. Trimming stripped 0 bases from V and 0 bases from J, with 4 bases between.

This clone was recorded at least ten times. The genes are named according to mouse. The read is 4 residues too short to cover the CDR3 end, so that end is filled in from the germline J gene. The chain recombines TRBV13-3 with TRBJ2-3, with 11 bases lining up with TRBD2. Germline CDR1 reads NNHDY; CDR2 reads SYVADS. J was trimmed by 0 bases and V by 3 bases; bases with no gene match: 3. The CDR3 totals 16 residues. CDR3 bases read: TGTGCCAGCAGTGGGGGGACTGGGGGAAGTGCAGAA. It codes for CASSGGTGGSAE. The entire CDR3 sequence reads CASSGGTGGSAETLYF.

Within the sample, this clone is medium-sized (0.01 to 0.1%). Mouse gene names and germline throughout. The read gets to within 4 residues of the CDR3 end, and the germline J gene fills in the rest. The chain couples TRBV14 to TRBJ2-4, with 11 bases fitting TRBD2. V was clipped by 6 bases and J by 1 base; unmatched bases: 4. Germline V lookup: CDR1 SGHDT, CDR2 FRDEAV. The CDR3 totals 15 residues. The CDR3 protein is CASIDWGGGQNTLYF. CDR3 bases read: TGTGCCAGCATTGACTGGGGGGGAGGTCAAAAC.

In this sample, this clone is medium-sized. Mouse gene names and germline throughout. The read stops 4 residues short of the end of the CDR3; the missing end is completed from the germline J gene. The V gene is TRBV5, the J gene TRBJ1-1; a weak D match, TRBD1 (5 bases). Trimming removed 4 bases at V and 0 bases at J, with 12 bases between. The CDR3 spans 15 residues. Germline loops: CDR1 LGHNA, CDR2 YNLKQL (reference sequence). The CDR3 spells CASSPRQGANTEVFF. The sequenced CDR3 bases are TGTGCCAGCAGCCCTCGCCAGGGTGCAAACACA.

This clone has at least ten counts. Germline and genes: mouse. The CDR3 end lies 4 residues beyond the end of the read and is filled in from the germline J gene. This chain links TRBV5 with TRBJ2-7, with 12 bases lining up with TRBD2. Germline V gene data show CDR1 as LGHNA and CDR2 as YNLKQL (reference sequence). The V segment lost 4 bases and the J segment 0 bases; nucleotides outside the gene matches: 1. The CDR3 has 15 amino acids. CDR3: CASSRDWGDSYEQYF. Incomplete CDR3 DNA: TGTGCCAGCAGCCGGGACTGGGGGGACTCCTAT.

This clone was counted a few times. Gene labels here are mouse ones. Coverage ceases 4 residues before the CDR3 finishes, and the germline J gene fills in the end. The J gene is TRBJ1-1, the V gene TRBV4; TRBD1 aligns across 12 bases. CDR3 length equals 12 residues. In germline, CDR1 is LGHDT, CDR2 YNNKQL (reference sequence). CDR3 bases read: TGTGCCAGCGGGACAGGGGGCGGA. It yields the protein CASGTGGG. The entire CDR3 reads CASGTGGGEVFF. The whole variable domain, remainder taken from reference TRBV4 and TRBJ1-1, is ETAVFQTPNYHVTQVGNEVSFNCKQTLGHDTMYWYKQDSKKLLKIMFSYNNKQLIVNETVPRRFSPQSSDKAHLNLRIKSVEPEDSAVYLCASGTGGGEVFFGKGTRLTVV.

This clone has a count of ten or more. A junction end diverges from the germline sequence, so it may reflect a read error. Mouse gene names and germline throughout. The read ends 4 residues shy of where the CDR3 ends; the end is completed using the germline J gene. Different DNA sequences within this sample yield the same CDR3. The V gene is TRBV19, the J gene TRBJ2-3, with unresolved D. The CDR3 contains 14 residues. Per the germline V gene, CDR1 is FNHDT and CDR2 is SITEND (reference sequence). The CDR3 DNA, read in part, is TGTGCCAGTAGTATAACACCTAGTGCAGAA. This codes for CASSITPSAE. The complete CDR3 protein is CASSITPSAETLYF.

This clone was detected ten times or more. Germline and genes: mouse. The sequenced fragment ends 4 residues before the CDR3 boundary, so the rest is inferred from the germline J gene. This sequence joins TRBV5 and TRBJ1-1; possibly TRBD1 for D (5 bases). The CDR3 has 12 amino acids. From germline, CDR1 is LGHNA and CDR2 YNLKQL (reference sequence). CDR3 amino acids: CASSHTGAEVFF. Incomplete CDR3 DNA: TGTGCCAGCAGCCACACAGGAGCA.

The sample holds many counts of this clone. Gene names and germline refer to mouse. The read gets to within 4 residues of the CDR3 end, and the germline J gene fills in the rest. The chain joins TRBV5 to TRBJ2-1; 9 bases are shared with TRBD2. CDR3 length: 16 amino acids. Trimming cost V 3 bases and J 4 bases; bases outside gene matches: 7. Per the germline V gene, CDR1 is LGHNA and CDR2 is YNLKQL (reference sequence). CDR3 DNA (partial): TGTGCCAGCAGCCAGACTGGGGGTGGGAGTTATGCT. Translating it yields CASSQTGGGSYA. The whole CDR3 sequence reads CASSQTGGGSYAEQFF.

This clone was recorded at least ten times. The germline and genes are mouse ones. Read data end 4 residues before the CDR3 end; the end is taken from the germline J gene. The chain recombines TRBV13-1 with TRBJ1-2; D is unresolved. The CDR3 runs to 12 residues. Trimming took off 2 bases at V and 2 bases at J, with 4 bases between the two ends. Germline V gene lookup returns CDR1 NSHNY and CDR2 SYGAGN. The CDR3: CASSEQNSDYTF. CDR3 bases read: TGTGCCAGCAGTGAACAGAACTCC.

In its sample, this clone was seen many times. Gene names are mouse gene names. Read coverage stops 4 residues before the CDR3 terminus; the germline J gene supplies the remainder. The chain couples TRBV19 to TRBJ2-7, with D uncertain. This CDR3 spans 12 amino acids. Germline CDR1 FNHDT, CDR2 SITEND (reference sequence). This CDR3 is CASSIGRYEQYF. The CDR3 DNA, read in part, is TGTGCCAGCAGTATTGGCAGGTAT.

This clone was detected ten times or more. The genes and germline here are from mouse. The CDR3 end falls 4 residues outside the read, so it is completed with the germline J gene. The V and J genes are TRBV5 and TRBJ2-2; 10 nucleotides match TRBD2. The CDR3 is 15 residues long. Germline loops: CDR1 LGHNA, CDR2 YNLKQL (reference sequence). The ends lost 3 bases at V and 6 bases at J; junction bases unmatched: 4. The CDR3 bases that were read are TGTGCCAGCAGCCATTGGGACTGGGGTCCCGGG. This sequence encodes CASSHWDWGPG. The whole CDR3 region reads CASSHWDWGPGQLYF.

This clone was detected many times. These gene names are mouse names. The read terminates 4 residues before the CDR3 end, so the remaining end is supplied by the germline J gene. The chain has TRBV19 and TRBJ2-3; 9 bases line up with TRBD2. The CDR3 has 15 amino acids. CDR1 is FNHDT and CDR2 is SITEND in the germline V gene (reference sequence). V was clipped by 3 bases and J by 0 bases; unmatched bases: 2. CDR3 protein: CASSTGLGSAETLYF. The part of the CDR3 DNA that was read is TGTGCCAGCAGTACAGGACTGGGGAGTGCAGAA.

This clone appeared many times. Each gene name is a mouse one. CDR3 DNA, as far as it was read: TGTGCTAGCAGAACGACAGGGAGCTCCTAT. As protein: CASRTTGSSY. The whole CDR3 region reads CASRTTGSSYEQYF. The chain combines TRBV17 with TRBJ2-7, with 7 bases fitting TRBD1. The CDR3 end lies 4 residues beyond the end of the read and is filled in from the germline J gene. The V and J ends lost 6 bases and 0 bases, in that order; junction bases with no gene match: 5. Germline V lookup: CDR1 MNHDT, CDR2 YYDKIL. This CDR3 is 14 amino acids long.

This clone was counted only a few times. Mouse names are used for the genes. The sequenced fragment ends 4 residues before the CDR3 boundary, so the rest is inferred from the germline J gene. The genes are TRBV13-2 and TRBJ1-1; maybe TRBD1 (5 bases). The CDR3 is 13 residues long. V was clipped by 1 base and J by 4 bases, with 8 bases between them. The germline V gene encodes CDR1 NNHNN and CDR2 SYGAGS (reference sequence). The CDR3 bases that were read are TGTGCCAGCGGTGATCGGAGGGGCACA. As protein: CASGDRRGT. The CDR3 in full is CASGDRRGTEVFF.

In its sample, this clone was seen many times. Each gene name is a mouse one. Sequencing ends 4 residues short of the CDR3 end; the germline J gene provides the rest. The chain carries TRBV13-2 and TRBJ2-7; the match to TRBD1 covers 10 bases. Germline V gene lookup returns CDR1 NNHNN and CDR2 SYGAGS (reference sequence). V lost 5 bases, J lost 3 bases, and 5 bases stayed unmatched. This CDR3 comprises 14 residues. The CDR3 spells CASGPGTGDYEQYF. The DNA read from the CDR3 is TGTGCCAGCGGACCCGGGACAGGGGACTAT.

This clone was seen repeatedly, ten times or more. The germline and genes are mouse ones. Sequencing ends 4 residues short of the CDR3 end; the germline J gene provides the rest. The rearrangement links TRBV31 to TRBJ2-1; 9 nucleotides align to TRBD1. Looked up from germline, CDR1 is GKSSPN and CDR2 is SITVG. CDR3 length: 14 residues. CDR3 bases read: TGTGCCTGGAGTACACAGGGGGCGGGGGCT. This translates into CAWSTQGAGA. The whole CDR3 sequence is CAWSTQGAGAEQFF.

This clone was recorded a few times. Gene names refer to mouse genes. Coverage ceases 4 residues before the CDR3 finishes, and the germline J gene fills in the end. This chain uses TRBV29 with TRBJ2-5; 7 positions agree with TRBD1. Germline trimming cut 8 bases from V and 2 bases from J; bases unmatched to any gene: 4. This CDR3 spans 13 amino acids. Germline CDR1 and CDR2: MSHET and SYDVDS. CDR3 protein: CASRWDSQDTQYF. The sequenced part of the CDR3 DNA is TGTGCTAGCCGTTGGGACAGCCAAGAC.

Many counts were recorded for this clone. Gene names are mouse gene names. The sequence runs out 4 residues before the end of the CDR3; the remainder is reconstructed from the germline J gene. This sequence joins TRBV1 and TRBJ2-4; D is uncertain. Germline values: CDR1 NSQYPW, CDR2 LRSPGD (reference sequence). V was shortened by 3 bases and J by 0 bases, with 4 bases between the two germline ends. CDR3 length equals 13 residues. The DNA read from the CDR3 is TGCACCTGCAGTGCCAGTAGTCAAAAC. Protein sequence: CTCSASSQN. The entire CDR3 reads CTCSASSQNTLYF.

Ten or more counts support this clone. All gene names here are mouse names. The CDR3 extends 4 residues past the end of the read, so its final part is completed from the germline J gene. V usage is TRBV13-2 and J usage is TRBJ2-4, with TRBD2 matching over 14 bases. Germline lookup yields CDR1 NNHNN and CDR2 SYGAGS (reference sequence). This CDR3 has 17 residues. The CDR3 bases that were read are TGTGCCAGCGGTGAGCCCCGGGACTGGGGGGGCGAAAAC. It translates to CASGEPRDWGGEN. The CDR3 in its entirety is CASGEPRDWGGENTLYF.

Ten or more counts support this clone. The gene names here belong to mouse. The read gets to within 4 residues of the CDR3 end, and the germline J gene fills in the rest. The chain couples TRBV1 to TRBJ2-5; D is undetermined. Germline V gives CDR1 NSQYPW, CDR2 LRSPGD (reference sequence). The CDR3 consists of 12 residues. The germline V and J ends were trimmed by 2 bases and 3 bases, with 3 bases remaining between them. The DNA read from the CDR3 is TGCACCTGCAGTGCACTGCAAGAC. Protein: CTCSALQD. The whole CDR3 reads CTCSALQDTQYF.